The T cell receptor beta chain under discussion was sequenced for a study of shared clonotypes between healthy human individuals. Clones were read by immunoSEQ multiplex PCR, and TCRdb kept only the in-frame ones, dropping some. The sample holds about 2.1 million clones; approximately 92% are singletons and the top ten take around 1.8%. Naive CD8 cells lacked CD45RO, underwent positive selection for CCR7 and left out terminally differentiated effector memory CD45RA+ cells. Donors, healthy HIV-negative adults, lacked recent acute infections or vaccinations. The CDR3 totals 17 residues. Trimming shortened V by 5 bases and J by 1 base, and 19 bases separated the two germline ends. Germline lookup yields CDR1 SGHAT and CDR2 FQNNGV. General study results and limits: Sequencing depth was a factor that was expected to affect clonotype sharing among donors. Relative to clonotypes present in all four donors, those not shared had lower generation probabilities.

As regards this clone: Its antigen is currently unknown.

The sequence was obtained from a man between 18 and 35 years old in good health. Some clones in this sample may be carry-over from other donors' samples. The rearrangement links TRBV11-2 to TRBJ2-3; D uncertain. The source material was naive CD8+ T cells from PBMCs. DNA of the CDR3: TGTGCCAGCAGCCTCGAGGTTCGGGCAACTGGCACAGATACGCAGTATTTT. Amino acids: CASSLEVRATGTDTQYF.